This record covers a single T cell receptor (beta chain). Per the original data handling: Estimates of nucleated cell counts were drawn from the amplification of reference gene primers. The repertoire was sequenced with immunoSEQ multiplex PCR; TCRdb's copy has only in-frame clones and lacks some. Clone size and the V and J calls come from that table; the DNA yielded D and trimming. The repertoire holds about 220,000 clones, with around 84% as singletons. The V gene's germline CDR1 is SGHRS and CDR2 YFSETQ. Trimming pared 4 bases from V and 8 bases from J, leaving 18 bases between. There are 14 residues in the CDR3. This entry comes from a study of blood T cell repertoires in COVID-19. Study background: The origin of the acute and convalescent COVID-19 samples was the United States, Italy and Spain. PBMCs, B-cell-depleted T cells, or T cells provided the cDNA or gDNA that made up the material.

Sequenced material: peripheral blood. The J gene is TRBJ1-2, the V gene TRBV5-1, with D possibly matching TRBD1 (5 bases). The TCR sequence derives from a woman between 55 and 75 years old who had recovered from COVID-19. Here the CDR3 DNA reads TGCGCCAGCAGCCCTACGGGGGGGACGGTCGGCTACACCTTC. This encodes CASSPTGGTVGYTF.